Shown below are 18 T cell receptor beta chains from a single sample sequenced in a study of early T cells in non-severe SARS-CoV-2 infection. MiXCR, run by TCRdb on the 5' RACE reads, gives a single entry per CDR3 protein. The sample lists tens of thousands of distinct CDR3 sequences; more than 9% were seen once. The sequenced sample consisted of whole blood. These receptors came from an adult who was a healthcare worker with PCR-confirmed SARS-CoV-2 infection or an uninfected control (not recorded which).

This clonotype was seen repeatedly, ten times or more. The genes are TRBV7-3 and TRBJ1-1; D is ambiguous. CDR3 length equals 13 residues. Trimming took off 1 base at V and 4 bases at J, with 7 bases between the two ends. Germline values: CDR1 SGHTA, CDR2 FQGTGA. Here the CDR3 reads CASSLMEGTEAFF. The CDR3 DNA reads TGTGCCAGCAGCTTAATGGAGGGCACTGAAGCTTTCTTT.

This chain links TRBV11-1 with TRBJ2-6; no reliable D call. There are 14 residues in the CDR3. Trimming left V 5 bases short and J 0 bases short, with 5 bases between. Germline lookup yields CDR1 SGHAT and CDR2 FQDESV (reference sequence). CDR3 region: CASSLSSGANVLTF. In DNA, the CDR3 is TGTGCCAGCAGCCTCTCCTCTGGGGCCAACGTCCTGACTTTC.

This clonotype was detected many times. V usage is TRBV2 and J usage is TRBJ2-7; D is perhaps TRBD1 (6 bases). The CDR3 loop spans 15 amino acids. Germline loops: CDR1 SNHLY, CDR2 FYNNEI. Between the trimmed V and J ends, which lost 6 bases and 1 base, there was a span of 16 bases. CDR3 region: CASRANREPSYEQYF. CDR3 bases: TGTGCCAGCAGGGCGAACAGGGAACCATCCTACGAGCAGTACTTC.

In DNA, the CDR3 is TGTGCCAGCAGTTCGGCGTTCAACGGGGAGCTGTTTTTT. Its protein product is CASSSAFNGELFF. The V gene is TRBV6-1, the J gene TRBJ2-2; D unclear. From germline, CDR1 is MNHNS and CDR2 SASEGT. The CDR3 spans 13 residues. Between the trimmed V and J ends, which lost 5 bases and 7 bases, there was a span of 11 bases.

This clonotype was recorded at least ten times. V gene TRBV4-3 combines with J gene TRBJ2-1, with TRBD2 identical over 8 bases. The V gene end was trimmed by 4 bases and the J gene end by 5 bases; junction bases not matched to a gene: 7. Germline values: CDR1 LGHNA, CDR2 YSLEER. The CDR3 length is 15 residues. The CDR3 coding sequence is TGCGCCAGCAGCCCATCACTAGCGGCCAACAATGAGCAGTTCTTC. Protein product: CASSPSLAANNEQFF.

The table lists this clonotype with a few counts. The chain uses TRBV10-3 and TRBJ2-5; 10 bases are a match to TRBD2. The CDR3 is 18 residues long. The germline V gene has CDR1 ENHRY and CDR2 SYGVKD. V dropped 0 bases and J dropped 4; count of bases not matched to a gene: 11. The CDR3 DNA reads as TGTGCCATCAGTGAGTCAAGGGTAGCGGGGGGAGCTGGAGAGACCCAGTACTTC. Translating gives CAISESRVAGGAGETQYF.

Many counts were recorded for this clonotype. This CDR3 reads CASSHRAGANVLTF. The CDR3 DNA sequence: TGTGCCAGTAGCCACAGGGCTGGGGCCAACGTCCTGACTTTC. The chain links TRBV19 to TRBJ2-6; a possible D gene is TRBD1 (6 bases). CDR1 is LNHDA and CDR2 is SQIVND in the germline V gene (reference sequence). V lost 6 bases and J lost 2, with 8 bases in between. This CDR3 has 14 amino acids. The whole variable domain, filled in from reference TRBV19 and TRBJ2-6, reads DGGITQSPKYLFRKEGQNVTLSCEQNLNHDAMYWYRQDPGQGLRLIYYSQIVNDFQKGDIAEGYSVSREKKESFPLTVTSAQKNPTAFYLCASSHRAGANVLTFGAGSRLTVL.

This clonotype came up many times. The rearrangement uses TRBV7-9 and TRBJ2-1; D uncertain. This CDR3 contains 13 residues. Germline-derived CDR1 and CDR2 are SEHNR and FQNEAQ (reference sequence). Trimming cost V 1 base and J 3 bases, with 4 bases left between them. In DNA form, the CDR3 reads TGTGCCAGCAGCTTAGGCAGCTACAATGAGCAGTTCTTC. Translated, it gives CASSLGSYNEQFF.

This clonotype turned up a few times. V gene TRBV12-3 or TRBV12-4 combines with J gene TRBJ2-1; 9 positions agree with TRBD1. There are 13 residues in the CDR3. V was clipped by 5 bases and J by 6 bases; unmatched bases: 2. The CDR3 loop reads CASSGQGRNEQFF. CDR3 sequence (DNA): TGTGCCAGCAGTGGACAGGGGCGCAATGAGCAGTTCTTC.

This clonotype was counted ten times or more. The rearrangement joins TRBV24-1 to TRBJ1-5, with D tentatively TRBD1 (6 bases). Per germline, CDR1 KGHDR and CDR2 SFDVKD. The V and J ends lost 2 bases and 2 bases respectively, with 15 bases between them. This CDR3 contains 17 residues. CDR3 region: CATSDSTGPSGNQPQHF. Written as DNA, the CDR3 is TGTGCCACCAGTGATTCGACAGGCCCCTCGGGCAATCAGCCCCAGCATTTT.

The rearrangement uses TRBV3-1 and TRBJ2-1; 8 bases map to TRBD2. The CDR3 runs 11 residues. Germline V gives CDR1 LGHDT, CDR2 YNNKEL (reference sequence). The V segment lost 11 bases and the J segment 7 bases; nucleotides outside the gene matches: 4. The CDR3 DNA reads as TGTGCCGCGGGGGGACTAAATGAGCAGTTCTTC. It encodes CAAGGLNEQFF.

This clonotype was counted only a few times. This chain links TRBV2 with TRBJ2-7; tentatively, D is TRBD1 (6 bases). V was shortened by 5 bases and J by 5 bases, with 10 bases between the two germline ends. CDR3 size: 12 residues. Germline CDR1 reads SNHLY; CDR2 reads FYNNEI. CDR3 amino acids: CASSLQGHEQYF. CDR3 nucleotide sequence: TGTGCCAGCAGTTTACAGGGACACGAGCAGTACTTC.

This clonotype was detected many times. The genes are TRBV6-1 and TRBJ2-7; a weak D match, TRBD1 (6 bases). CDR1 is MNHNS, CDR2 SASEGT, per germline. The CDR3 spans 14 residues. The V end was cut by 2 bases, the J end by 3 bases, with 11 bases between. CDR3 in amino acids: CASSEWGPGYEQYF. In DNA, the CDR3 is TGTGCCAGCAGTGAATGGGGGCCAGGCTACGAGCAGTACTTC.

This clonotype was seen a handful of times. The V and J genes are TRBV10-3 and TRBJ1-2; D ambiguous. V was cut by 3 bases and J by 6 bases, with 11 bases left in between. This CDR3 has 13 residues. Per germline, CDR1 ENHRY and CDR2 SYGVKD. DNA of the CDR3: TGTGCCATCAGTGATGACCAAGGCCATGGCTACACCTTC. The encoded protein is CAISDDQGHGYTF.

This clonotype came up many times. The rearrangement uses TRBV24-1 and TRBJ2-2; D unresolved. Germline loops: CDR1 KGHDR, CDR2 SFDVKD. The V and J ends lost 0 bases and 2 bases respectively, with 6 bases between them. The CDR3 has 15 residues. The CDR3 sequence is CATSDLKENTGELFF. In DNA, the CDR3 is TGTGCCACCAGTGATTTGAAGGAAAACACCGGGGAGCTGTTTTTT.

This clonotype was seen many times. V and J are TRBV29-1 and TRBJ2-5; TRBD2 might be the D (5 bases). The germline V gene has CDR1 SQVTM and CDR2 ANQGSEA. The CDR3 runs to 11 residues. Deletions cut 7 bases from V and 2 bases from J, with 8 bases between. The CDR3 sequence is CSGGVQETQYF. The CDR3 DNA sequence: TGCAGCGGGGGAGTACAAGAGACCCAGTACTTC.

This clonotype has a count of ten or more. The chain joins TRBV7-3 to TRBJ2-2; 7 nucleotides agree with TRBD2. Germline CDR1 SGHTA, CDR2 FQGTGA. The CDR3 has 15 amino acids. Trimming removed 6 bases from V and 3 bases from J; junction bases left unmatched: 7. Here the CDR3 DNA reads TGTGCCAGCAGACCTTCCGGGAGGCACACCGGGGAGCTGTTTTTT. Its translation is CASRPSGRHTGELFF.

This clonotype was found a few times. The rearrangement links TRBV29-1 to TRBJ1-3, with D perhaps matching TRBD1 (5 bases). The germline V gene has CDR1 SQVTM and CDR2 ANQGSEA. The CDR3 runs 13 residues. Trimming took off 3 bases at V and 2 bases at J, with 8 bases between the two ends. CDR3 coding DNA: TGCAGCGTTGAGGAACAGGCTGGAAACACCATATATTTT. Its translation is CSVEEQAGNTIYF.